These 22 T cell receptor beta chains were sequenced from one sample in a study of shared clonotypes between healthy human individuals. Generated by immunoSEQ multiplex PCR, the TCRdb table keeps only in-frame clones and is missing some. The sample records 2,500,000 or so clones, around nine tenths being singletons. Sequencing was carried out using naive CD4+ T cells sorted from blood. Subset given: CD45RA+ positively selected. The receptors stem from a young man in good health.

The rearrangement joins TRBV6-5 to TRBJ1-5; 7 nucleotides align to TRBD1. V lost 6 bases to trimming and J lost 3 bases; unmatched junction nucleotides: 8. Germline CDR1 is MNHEY and CDR2 is SVGAGI. The CDR3 has 15 residues. The CDR3 here is CASRQGQADNQPQHF. In nucleotides, the CDR3 is TGTGCCAGCAGACAAGGACAGGCGGACAATCAGCCCCAGCATTTT.

This clone was seen once. This chain joins TRBV5-6 and TRBJ2-5; 10 nucleotides match TRBD2. Trimming removed 1 base from V and 5 bases from J; junction bases left unmatched: 5. Per germline, CDR1 SGHDT and CDR2 YYEEEE. The CDR3 totals 15 residues. The CDR3 DNA is TGTGCCAGCAGCTTGTTTGCTAGCGGGGGCGAGACCCAGTACTTC. Encoded protein: CASSLFASGGETQYF. Together with reference TRBV5-6 and TRBJ2-5, the CDR3 gives the full variable domain: DAGVTQSPTHLIKTRGQQVTLRCSPKSGHDTVSWYQQALGQGPQFIFQYYEEEERQRGNFPDRFSGHQFPNYSSELNVNALLLGDSALYLCASSLFASGGETQYFGPGTRLLVL.

This clone was observed once. The rearrangement joins TRBV5-1 to TRBJ1-2, with 7 nucleotides matching TRBD1. Trimming removed 4 bases from V and 6 bases from J; junction bases left unmatched: 6. CDR3 length: 13 residues. CDR1 is SGHRS and CDR2 is YFSETQ in the germline V gene. The CDR3 loop reads CASSRGGADGYTF. CDR3 sequence (DNA): TGCGCCAGCAGCAGAGGGGGCGCGGATGGCTACACCTTC.

Notes on this clone: In the same sample, other DNA sequences code for this CDR3. The DNA for the CDR3 is TGTGCCATCAGTGAACTAGCGGGGTCCTACAATGAGCAGTTCTTC. Residues: CAISELAGSYNEQFF. V is TRBV10-3 and J is TRBJ2-1; TRBD2 matches 10 bases. Trimming took 3 bases from V and 1 from J; bases not matched to a gene: 0. The CDR3 is 15 amino acids. CDR1 ENHRY and CDR2 SYGVKD come from the germline V gene.

Notes on this clone: One end of the junction varies from germline; a read error may be responsible. V usage is TRBV28 and J usage is TRBJ1-5; the match to TRBD1 covers 8 bases. CDR3 size: 15 residues. CDR1 is MDHEN and CDR2 is SYDVKM in the germline V gene. The CDR3 loop is CASSLWGQANQPQHF. As DNA, the CDR3 is TGTGCCAGCAGTTTATGGGGACAGGCTAATCAACCCCAGCATTTT.

The chain joins TRBV18 to TRBJ2-7; the D gene is possibly TRBD1 (6 bases). V gave up 5 bases and J gave up 0 bases, with 8 bases separating them. Germline V gives CDR1 KGHSH, CDR2 LQKENI. CDR3 size: 13 residues. This CDR3 is CASSTGSSYEQYF. Written as DNA, the CDR3 is TGTGCCAGCTCAACAGGGTCCTCCTACGAGCAGTACTTC. The entire variable domain, with the rest obtained from reference TRBV18 and TRBJ2-7, is as follows: NAGVMQNPRHLVRRRGQEARLRCSPMKGHSHVYWYRQLPEEGLKFMVYLQKENIIDESGMPKERFSAEFPKEGPSILRIQQVVRGDSAAYFCASSTGSSYEQYFGPGTRLTVT.

The chain is built from TRBV5-4 and TRBJ2-1, with no clear D. The CDR3 spans 14 residues. V was pared by 0 bases and J by 5 bases, with 9 bases between. CDR1 is SGHNT and CDR2 is YYREEE in the germline V gene (reference sequence). This chain's CDR3 is CASSLVLWDNEQFF. Written as DNA, the CDR3 is TGTGCCAGCAGCTTGGTACTGTGGGACAATGAGCAGTTCTTC.

About this clone itself: Within the sample, other DNA sequences also encode this same CDR3. The chain has TRBV5-1 and TRBJ1-2, with 9 bases fitting TRBD1. CDR1 is SGHRS, CDR2 YFSETQ, per germline. The V gene end was trimmed by 4 bases and the J gene end by 6 bases; junction bases not matched to a gene: 4. The CDR3 has 13 amino acids. The CDR3 reads CASSLDRGDGYTF. In nucleotides, the CDR3 is TGCGCCAGCAGCCTAGACAGGGGGGATGGCTACACCTTC.

The chain recombines TRBV6-5 with TRBJ2-1; possibly TRBD1 for D (5 bases). V dropped 6 bases and J dropped 0 bases, with 12 bases sitting between them. This CDR3 is built from 15 residues. Germline loops: CDR1 MNHEY, CDR2 SVGAGI. The CDR3 spells CASRGQGGSYNEQFF. In nucleotides, the CDR3 is TGTGCCAGCAGAGGTCAGGGCGGCTCCTACAATGAGCAGTTCTTC.

The chain combines TRBV10-2 with TRBJ2-5; TRBD2 aligns across 8 bases. Trimming at V came to 5 bases and at J to 5 bases, leaving 4 bases not matched to a gene. The CDR3 is 13 residues long. CDR1 is WSHSY, CDR2 SAAADI, per germline. The CDR3 sequence: CASSRAGAETQYF. DNA for the CDR3: TGCGCCAGCAGTAGAGCGGGAGCGGAGACCCAGTACTTC.

The chain uses TRBV19 and TRBJ2-3; D is possibly TRBD1 or TRBD2 (6 bases each). The CDR3 runs 15 residues. V lost 3 bases to trimming and J lost 1 base, with 11 bases between them. The germline V gene has CDR1 LNHDA and CDR2 SQIVND (reference sequence). CDR3 protein: CASSITGGGTDTQYF. CDR3 nucleotides: TGTGCCAGTAGTATTACCGGGGGCGGCACAGATACGCAGTATTTT.

The chain uses TRBV19 and TRBJ1-1; D perhaps matches TRBD1 (6 bases). V was trimmed by 1 base and J by 1 base, leaving 13 bases between them. There are 16 residues in the CDR3. The germline V gene has CDR1 LNHDA and CDR2 SQIVND (reference sequence). The CDR3 DNA sequence: TGTGCCAGTAGTATAGGGGGGGGACAAAGGAACACTGAAGCTTTCTTT. It yields the protein CASSIGGGQRNTEAFF.

V usage is TRBV6-6 and J usage is TRBJ2-2; D possibly matches TRBD1 or TRBD2 (5 bases each). CDR3 length: 15 amino acids. The V and J ends lost 6 bases and 2 bases respectively, with 13 bases between them. Per germline, CDR1 MNHNY and CDR2 SVGAGI (reference sequence). CDR3: CASSPLGTNTGELFF. The CDR3 region has the DNA TGTGCCAGCAGCCCACTAGGGACCAACACCGGGGAGCTGTTTTTT.

The chain is built from TRBV14 and TRBJ1-2; D gene ambiguous. The CDR3 has 15 amino acids. V was trimmed by 6 bases and J by 3 bases, leaving 17 bases between them. The germline V gene has CDR1 SGHDN and CDR2 FVKESK. CDR3 DNA: TGTGCCAGCAGTGGACGGGCAGGCCCCTACTATGGCTACACCTTC. Translation gives CASSGRAGPYYGYTF.

About this clone itself: In the same sample, other DNA sequences code for this CDR3. V usage is TRBV18 and J usage is TRBJ1-5; D gene unclear. With 1 base removed from V and 6 bases from J, the gap between germline ends came to 4 bases. The CDR3 totals 12 residues. Per germline, CDR1 KGHSH and CDR2 LQKENI. The CDR3 coding sequence is TGTGCCAGCTCACCACGGGGTCAGCCCCAGCATTTT. Its protein product is CASSPRGQPQHF.

The chain employs TRBV5-1 and TRBJ2-3, with D unclear. V dropped 2 bases and J dropped 6 bases, with 16 bases sitting between them. The CDR3 has 15 amino acids. Germline V gene data show CDR1 as SGHRS and CDR2 as YFSETQ. In DNA, the CDR3 is TGCGCCAGCAGCTTATCAGTTGTTGGCCGGGATACGCAGTATTTT. Encoded protein: CASSLSVVGRDTQYF.

The rearrangement uses TRBV2 and TRBJ2-1; 14 bases line up with TRBD2. Germline CDR1 reads SNHLY; CDR2 reads FYNNEI. The CDR3 is made up of 15 amino acids. The V and J ends lost 7 bases and 10 bases, in that order; junction bases with no gene match: 9. Here the CDR3 DNA reads TGTGCCAGCATTCCGACTAGCGGGAGGGCCGGGGAGCAGTTCTTC. Its translation is CASIPTSGRAGEQFF.

The rearrangement uses TRBV10-1 and TRBJ2-1; perhaps TRBD2 as D (6 bases). CDR1 and CDR2 (germline): WNHNN, SYGVQD (reference sequence). The CDR3 runs 15 residues. V was pared by 5 bases and J by 9 bases, with 20 bases between. In DNA form, the CDR3 reads TGCGCCAGCAGTCACCCGGGACTTGGAGCTGGTGAGCAGTTCTTC. It specifies CASSHPGLGAGEQFF.

The chain joins TRBV5-6 to TRBJ1-2, with D unresolved. The CDR3 spans 15 residues. Germline CDR1 SGHDT, CDR2 YYEEEE. Trimming shortened V by 0 bases and J by 0 bases, and 9 bases separated the two germline ends. The CDR3 bases are TGTGCCAGCAGCTTGGTAGAGGTCGCTAACTATGGCTACACCTTC. Translation: CASSLVEVANYGYTF.

The chain recombines TRBV9 with TRBJ1-6, with D possibly being TRBD1 (5 bases). V lost 6 bases to trimming and J lost 0 bases, with 13 bases between them. Germline lookup yields CDR1 SGDLS and CDR2 YYNGEE. CDR3 length: 16 amino acids. CDR3 DNA: TGTGCCAGCAAGGGGATTCGGAGCTCCTATAATTCACCCCTCCACTTT. Translation gives CASKGIRSSYNSPLHF.

This rearrangement joins TRBV6-6 to TRBJ2-2; D is uncertain. Germline loops: CDR1 MNHNY, CDR2 SVGAGI (reference sequence). There are 12 residues in the CDR3. V lost 3 bases and J lost 8, with 7 bases in between. The CDR3 DNA follows: TGTGCCAGCAGTTATCGTCCGGGGGAGCTGTTTTTT. This gives the protein CASSYRPGELFF.

Concerning this clone itself: The sample holds other DNA sequences that translate to the same CDR3. The gene calls are TRBV5-6 and TRBJ2-2; TRBD2 agrees at 11 bases. Losses at the gene ends were 4 bases for V and 0 bases for J; bases not matched to a gene: 2. The CDR3 runs to 16 residues. CDR1 is SGHDT and CDR2 is YYEEEE in the germline V gene. CDR3 amino acids: CASSLGLAANTGELFF. The CDR3 coding sequence is TGTGCCAGCAGCCTGGGACTAGCGGCGAACACCGGGGAGCTGTTTTTT.